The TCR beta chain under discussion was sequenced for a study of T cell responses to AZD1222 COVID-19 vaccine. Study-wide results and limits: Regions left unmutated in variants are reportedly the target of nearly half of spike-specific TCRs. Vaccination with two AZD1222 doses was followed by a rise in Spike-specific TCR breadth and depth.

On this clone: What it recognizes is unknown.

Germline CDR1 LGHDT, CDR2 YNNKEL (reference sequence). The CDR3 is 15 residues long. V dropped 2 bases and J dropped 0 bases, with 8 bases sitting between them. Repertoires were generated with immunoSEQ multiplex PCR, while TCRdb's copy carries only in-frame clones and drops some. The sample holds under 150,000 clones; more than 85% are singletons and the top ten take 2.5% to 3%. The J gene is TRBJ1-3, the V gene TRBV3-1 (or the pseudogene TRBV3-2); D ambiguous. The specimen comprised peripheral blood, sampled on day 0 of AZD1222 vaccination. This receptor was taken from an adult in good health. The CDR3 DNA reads TGTGCCAGCAGCCAACCAGTGAGCTCTGGAAACACCATATATTTT. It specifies CASSQPVSSGNTIYF.